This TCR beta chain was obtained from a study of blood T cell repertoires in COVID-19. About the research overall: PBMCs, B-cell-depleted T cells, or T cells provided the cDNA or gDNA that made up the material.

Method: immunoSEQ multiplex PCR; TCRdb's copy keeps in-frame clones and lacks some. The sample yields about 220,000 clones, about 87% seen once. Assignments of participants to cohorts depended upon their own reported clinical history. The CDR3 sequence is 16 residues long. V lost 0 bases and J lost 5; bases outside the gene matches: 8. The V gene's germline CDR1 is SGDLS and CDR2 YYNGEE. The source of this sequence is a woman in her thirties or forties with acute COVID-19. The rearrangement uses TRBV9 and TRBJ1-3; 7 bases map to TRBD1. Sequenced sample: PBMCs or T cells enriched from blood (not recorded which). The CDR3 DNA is TGTGCCAGCAGCGTAGGTACAGGGGATTCGAGAAACACCATATATTTT. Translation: CASSVGTGDSRNTIYF.